The 14 T cell receptor beta chains in this list originate from one sample, sequenced in a study of blood T cell repertoires in COVID-19. TCRdb's copy holds only in-frame clones and misses some; the assay was immunoSEQ multiplex PCR. The repertoire consists of under 200,000 clones, with around 90% occurring once and the leading ten covering around 2.1%. The sequencing input was peripheral blood. The source is a man aged 18-30 years with acute or convalescent COVID-19.

A single count supports this clone. This chain links TRBV5-1 with TRBJ2-1; D is perhaps TRBD2 (6 bases). The V and J ends lost 0 bases and 0 bases respectively, with 7 bases between them. Germline V gene sequence: CDR1 SGHRS, CDR2 YFSETQ. The CDR3 consists of 15 residues. CDR3 loop: CASSLVSGSYNEQFF. In nucleotides, the CDR3 is TGCGCCAGCAGCTTGGTTAGCGGCTCCTACAATGAGCAGTTCTTC.

This chain joins TRBV30 and TRBJ2-3; TRBD1 matches 7 bases. This CDR3 comprises 16 residues. Trimming took 4 bases from V and 6 from J; bases not matched to a gene: 16. In germline, CDR1 is GTSNPN, CDR2 SVGIG (reference sequence). In DNA, the CDR3 is TGTGCCTGGAAACCCCATCGGACAGGTTGGGTGGATACGCAGTATTTT. It is translated as CAWKPHRTGWVDTQYF. The full variable domain, rest sourced from reference TRBV30 and TRBJ2-3, is SQTIHQWPATLVQPVGSPLSLECTVEGTSNPNLYWYRQAAGRGLQLLFYSVGIGQISSEVPQNLSASRPQDRQFILSSKKLLLSDSGFYLCAWKPHRTGWVDTQYFGPGTRLTVL.

The V call is TRBV29-1, the J call TRBJ1-4; the D is unclear. The germline V gene has CDR1 SQVTM and CDR2 ANQGSEA. The CDR3 loop spans 12 amino acids. V lost 7 bases to trimming and J lost 4 bases, with 10 bases between them. This chain's CDR3 is CSARFFNEKLFF. The CDR3, as DNA: TGCAGCGCCCGGTTCTTTAATGAAAAACTGTTTTTT.

V is TRBV27 and J is TRBJ1-1; TRBD1 matches 7 bases. V was pared by 5 bases and J by 0 bases, with 3 bases of the junction left unmatched. Germline assignment: CDR1 MNHEY and CDR2 SMNVEV (reference sequence). The CDR3 has 14 residues. CDR3 region: CASSPGTVNTEAFF. The CDR3 DNA sequence: TGTGCCAGCAGTCCCGGGACAGTGAACACTGAAGCTTTCTTT.

This clone has only a few counts. V usage is TRBV15 and J usage is TRBJ2-1, with D unclear. CDR1 and CDR2 from the germline V gene are LNHNV and YYDKDF (reference sequence). V dropped 0 bases and J dropped 1 base, with 4 bases sitting between them. This CDR3 comprises 14 residues. The CDR3 here is CATSRDPSYNEQFF. CDR3 coding DNA: TGTGCCACCAGCAGAGATCCTTCCTACAATGAGCAGTTCTTC. The variable domain in full, completed from reference TRBV15 and TRBJ2-1, reads DAMVIQNPRYQVTQFGKPVTLSCSQTLNHNVMYWYQQKSSQAPKLLFHYYDKDFNNEADTPDNFQSRRPNTSFCFLDIRSPGLGDTAMYLCATSRDPSYNEQFFGPGTRLTVL.

The chain employs TRBV4-1 and TRBJ1-1; TRBD1 is a possible D gene (6 bases). V was cut by 2 bases and J by 4 bases, with 11 bases left in between. CDR3 size: 14 residues. Germline values: CDR1 MGHRA, CDR2 YSYEKL. The CDR3 DNA reads as TGCGCCAGCAGCCAATCTACAGGGAGCACTGAAGCTTTCTTT. Translation: CASSQSTGSTEAFF.

The J gene is TRBJ1-1, the V gene TRBV6-4; possibly TRBD1 for D (5 bases). The V and J ends lost 4 bases and 3 bases respectively, with 9 bases between them. Germline CDR1 reads MRHNA; CDR2 reads SNTAGT. The CDR3 spans 13 residues. DNA for the CDR3: TGTGCCAGCAGTGGCGGGGGGGACACTGAAGCTTTCTTT. It translates to CASSGGGDTEAFF.

The V and J genes are TRBV6-5 and TRBJ1-5; D might be TRBD1 (5 bases). V dropped 6 bases and J dropped 5 bases, with 11 bases sitting between them. Germline V gives CDR1 MNHEY, CDR2 SVGAGI. The CDR3 loop spans 13 amino acids. The CDR3 sequence: CASSLGGDQPQHF. CDR3 nucleotide sequence: TGTGCCAGCAGCCTCGGGGGGGATCAGCCCCAGCATTTT.

The V and J genes are TRBV11-2 and TRBJ1-1; a weak D match, TRBD1 (6 bases). Trimming pared 3 bases from V and 4 bases from J, leaving 12 bases between. Germline CDR1 is SGHAT and CDR2 is FQNNGV. This CDR3 comprises 14 residues. The CDR3 spells CASSFTGFSTEAFF. The CDR3 coding sequence is TGTGCCAGCAGCTTTACAGGGTTTAGCACTGAAGCTTTCTTT.

The chain couples TRBV3-1 (or the pseudogene TRBV3-2) to TRBJ2-7; tentatively, D is TRBD2 (5 bases). Trimming left V 4 bases short and J 2 bases short, with 9 bases between. CDR3 length: 13 residues. The germline gives CDR1 LGHDT, CDR2 YNNKEL (reference sequence). The CDR3 sequence is CASSRPGTYEQYF. The CDR3 DNA follows: TGTGCCAGCAGCCGGCCGGGGACCTACGAGCAGTACTTC.

The J gene is TRBJ2-1, the V gene TRBV4-2; TRBD2 matches at 11 bases. CDR1 LGHNA and CDR2 YNFKEQ come from the germline V gene. With 2 bases clipped from V and 7 bases from J, the junction kept 7 bases outside the gene matches. This CDR3 is built from 16 residues. For the CDR3, the DNA is TGTGCCAGCAGCCAAATAGCGGGAGGGTGGGGGAATGAGCAGTTCTTC. Residues: CASSQIAGGWGNEQFF.

Written as DNA, the CDR3 is TGTGCCAGCAGCGTAGAGGGGGCGTCAGGAAACACCATATATTTT. Translating gives CASSVEGASGNTIYF. V gene TRBV9 combines with J gene TRBJ1-3; 7 nucleotides agree with TRBD1. Trimming took 0 bases from V and 4 from J; bases not matched to a gene: 4. CDR3 length: 15 residues. The germline CDR1 and CDR2 sequences are SGDLS and YYNGEE. Based on the CDR3 plus reference TRBV9 and TRBJ1-3, the full variable domain is DSGVTQTPKHLITATGQRVTLRCSPRSGDLSVYWYQQSLDQGLQFLIQYYNGEERAKGNILERFSAQQFPDLHSELNLSSLELGDSALYFCASSVEGASGNTIYFGEGSWLTVV.

The rearrangement joins TRBV3-1 (or the pseudogene TRBV3-2) to TRBJ1-2; D is unresolved. V shed 0 bases and J shed 6 bases, with 8 bases lying between them. Germline V gene data show CDR1 as LGHDT and CDR2 as YNNKEL (reference sequence). The CDR3 runs 13 residues. The CDR3 reads CASSQEPGNGYTF. CDR3 bases: TGTGCCAGCAGCCAAGAACCGGGAAATGGCTACACCTTC.

This rearrangement joins TRBV6-6 to TRBJ1-2; D ambiguous. V lost 4 bases, J lost 4 bases, and 4 bases lay in between. CDR3 length: 11 residues. Germline V gene data show CDR1 as MNHNY and CDR2 as SVGAGI (reference sequence). DNA of the CDR3: TGTGCCAGCAGTTCCGTCTATGGCTACACCTTC. Encoded protein: CASSSVYGYTF.